This T cell receptor beta chain is drawn from a study of blood T cells in healthy people across ages. As for the study in general: About one barcoded beta molecule per two T cells was the capture yield of template switching.

Concerning this clonotype itself: Its antigen is still unknown.

The second PCR ran roughly 7 to 12 cycles with a sample-barcoded 5' primer and J-beta primers. TCRdb redid the calling of the 5' RACE reads with MiXCR, one entry per CDR3 protein. This sample has over 600,000 distinct CDR3 sequences, with around 20% found just once. PBMCs numbering at least 6 million were isolated per sample. Overall study results and limits: Estimated diversity across one million T cells was deemed an underestimate.

CDR1 SGHTA and CDR2 FQGNSA come from the germline V gene. V shed 1 base and J shed 0 bases, with 7 bases lying between them. The CDR3 spans 15 residues. The sample comprised blood. The receptor's source is a man in his 70s in good health. This rearrangement joins TRBV7-2 to TRBJ1-5, with TRBD1 as a possible D gene (5 bases). CDR3 in DNA: TGTGCCAGCAGCTTAGGGGGCGCTAGCAATCAGCCCCAGCATTTT. Its protein is CASSLGGASNQPQHF.